The entry below gives a single T cell receptor (beta chain) sequence along with its context. Antigen specificity is unknown. The data are from a study of shared clonotypes between healthy human individuals. General study findings and limits: Non-shared clonotypes were found to have lower generation probabilities than the clonotypes that were shared by all four of the sorted-subset donors.

CD4+ cell separation produced CD45RA+ naive and CD45RA-negative memory subsets. Clones were sequenced by immunoSEQ multiplex PCR, and TCRdb holds only the in-frame ones, with some missing. The repertoire consists of about 2 million clones, with 90% to 95% occurring once and the leading ten covering under 0.15%. V lost 6 bases, J lost 3 bases, and 8 bases lay in between. The CDR3 totals 13 residues. CDR1 SNHLY and CDR2 FYNNEI come from the germline V gene. The sequencing sample was made of naive CD4+ T cells sorted from blood. Documented subset: CD45RA+ positively selected. The receptor was derived from a man in his late teens or twenties in good health. The chain employs TRBV2 and TRBJ2-2; TRBD1 or TRBD2 may be the D gene (5 bases each). CDR3 sequence: CASRQGHTGELFF. CDR3 sequence (DNA): TGTGCCAGCAGGCAGGGACACACCGGGGAGCTGTTTTTT.